This T cell receptor beta chain was sequenced in a study of T cell repertoires in cytomegalovirus infection. Study at large: TCR beta signatures that were public indicated CMV infection and matching HLA type.

Each CDR3 protein gets one entry after TCRdb re-called the reads with MiXCR. The sample carries under 800,000 distinct CDR3 sequences, 20% to 25% recorded once. This clonotype was observed a handful of times. As yet, its antigen is unknown. Findings and caveats of the study: There were HLA-C-restricted CMV-specific TCR beta clonotypes dominating the ex vivo response.

J was trimmed by 3 bases and V by 3 bases; bases with no gene match: 6. CDR3 size: 15 residues. Germline V gene sequence: CDR1 WSHSY, CDR2 SAAADI. This receptor was obtained from a human donor in good health (CMV status not recorded). Some clones in this sample may be carry-over from other donors' samples. The sequenced material came from CD8+ T cells from PBMCs. The V call is TRBV10-2, the J call TRBJ2-7; TRBD1 matches at 9 bases. The CDR3 loop reads CASSEGNRGLYEQYF. As DNA, the CDR3 is TGCGCCAGCAGTGAAGGGAACAGGGGGCTCTACGAGCAGTACTTC.